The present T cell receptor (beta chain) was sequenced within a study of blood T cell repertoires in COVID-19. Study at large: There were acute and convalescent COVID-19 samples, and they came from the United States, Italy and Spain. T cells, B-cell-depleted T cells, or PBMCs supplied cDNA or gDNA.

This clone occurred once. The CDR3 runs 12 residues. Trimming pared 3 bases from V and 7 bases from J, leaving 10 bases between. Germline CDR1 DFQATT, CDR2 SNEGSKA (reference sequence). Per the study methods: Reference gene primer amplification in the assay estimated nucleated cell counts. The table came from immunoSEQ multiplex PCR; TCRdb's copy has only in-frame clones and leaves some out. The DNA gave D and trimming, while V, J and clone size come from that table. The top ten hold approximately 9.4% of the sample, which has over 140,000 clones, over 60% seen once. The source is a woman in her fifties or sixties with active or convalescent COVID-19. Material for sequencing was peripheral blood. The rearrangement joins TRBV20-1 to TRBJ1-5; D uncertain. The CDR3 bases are TGCAGTGCTAGTGGCAGGTCCCAGCCCCAGCATTTT. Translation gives CSASGRSQPQHF.